Sequencing of this T cell receptor (beta chain) was carried out in a study of T cell responses to AZD1222 COVID-19 vaccine. Study findings and constraints: Donors were mostly white British, more females; clonal diversity possibly underestimated. Baseline seropositivity characterized only a handful of AZD1222 recipients.

This CDR3 is built from 13 residues. Germline loops: CDR1 SQVTM, CDR2 ANQGSEA. V lost 6 bases to trimming and J lost 7 bases; unmatched junction nucleotides: 7. Of note for this clone: Its antigen is unknown.

Clones were read by immunoSEQ multiplex PCR, and TCRdb kept only the in-frame ones, dropping some. Of some 140,000 clones in the sample, about 88% are singletons; the top ten hold around 3%. V usage is TRBV29-1 and J usage is TRBJ2-2, with 8 bases matching TRBD1. This specimen was peripheral blood, taken on day 0 of AZD1222 vaccination. The TCR was taken from an adult in good health. CDR3 region: CSVAQGAGGELFF. CDR3 sequence (DNA): TGCAGCGTCGCCCAGGGGGCGGGCGGGGAGCTGTTTTTT.